A selection of T cell receptor beta chains follows, all from one sample in a study of T-cell reconstitution after alpha-beta-depleted transplantation in children. TCRdb re-analysed the PCR reads in MiXCR, keeping a single row per CDR3 protein. The data show some 250,000 distinct CDR3 sequences, with 9.5% to 15% seen just once and roughly 2.8% held by the top ten. The source material was PBMCs from the stem cell graft donor, sampled from the stem cell graft. The receptor source for this set is a human donor who donated a stem cell graft to a child with acute lymphoblastic leukemia. The CDR3 runs from the conserved cysteine through the conserved F or W. A D gene is named only where the DNA matches it firmly. Clone size appears in some rows only: once, few, many, or a class for an expanded clone.

abundance	d_gene	v_gene	len	j_gene	CDR3aa	CDR3nt
many	TRBD1	TRBV7-2	14	TRBJ2-2	CASRGQGYTGELFF	TGTGCCAGCAGGGGACAGGGGTACACCGGGGAGCTGTTTTTT
medium-sized	TRBD1	TRBV29-1	18	TRBJ2-1	CSVEEWYKGAVSYNEQFF	TGCAGCGTTGAAGAGTGGTATAAGGGGGCAGTCTCCTACAATGAGCAGTTCTTC
many	.	TRBV27	13	TRBJ1-2	CASSLAYNYGYTF	TGTGCCAGCAGTTTAGCTTATAACTATGGCTACACCTTC
.	.	TRBV30	14	TRBJ2-2	CAWSVQANTGELFF	TGTGCCTGGAGCGTCCAGGCGAACACCGGGGAGCTGTTTTTT
many	.	TRBV18	15	TRBJ2-2	CASSPPNSNTGELFF	TGTGCCAGCTCACCACCCAACAGTAACACCGGGGAGCTGTTTTTT
many	TRBD1	TRBV5-1	14	TRBJ2-5	CASSSGQTKETQYF	TGCGCCAGCAGTTCGGGACAGACTAAAGAGACCCAGTACTTC
.	.	TRBV28	14	TRBJ1-1	CASKTVSGNTEAFF	TGTGCCAGCAAGACAGTATCGGGAAACACTGAAGCTTTCTTT
few	TRBD1	TRBV4-3	14	TRBJ2-7	CASSRGDRAYEQYF	TGCGCCAGCAGCCGAGGGGACAGGGCCTACGAGCAGTACTTC
many	TRBD1	TRBV20-1	13	TRBJ2-7	CSAKRQGSYEQYF	TGCAGTGCAAAGCGACAGGGGTCCTACGAGCAGTACTTC
many	.	TRBV7-2	13	TRBJ2-5	CASSPLGMETQYF	TGTGCCAGCAGCCCCTTAGGGATGGAGACCCAGTACTTC
many	.	TRBV5-6	13	TRBJ1-5	CASSLVGHQPQHF	TGTGCCAGCAGCCTGGTAGGACATCAGCCCCAGCATTTT
many	.	TRBV5-5	13	TRBJ1-3	CASSRVDGNTIYF	TGTGCCAGCAGTAGGGTAGACGGAAACACCATATATTTT
many	TRBD2	TRBV28	17	TRBJ2-7	CASSSVAGGPLPYEQYF	TGTGCCAGCAGTTCCGTAGCGGGAGGGCCCTTGCCCTACGAGCAGTACTTC
many	TRBD1	TRBV7-2	15	TRBJ1-1	CASSLGQGAGTEAFF	TGTGCCAGCAGCTTAGGTCAGGGGGCAGGCACTGAAGCTTTCTTT
many	.	TRBV5-1	13	TRBJ1-1	CASSLGANTEAFF	TGCGCCAGCAGCTTGGGGGCGAACACTGAAGCTTTCTTT
many	.	TRBV9	14	TRBJ2-7	CASSPGLGGYEQYF	TGTGCCAGCAGTCCCGGGTTGGGGGGATACGAGCAGTACTTC
many	.	TRBV29-1	12	TRBJ2-2	CSVAGGAGELFF	TGCAGCGTTGCTGGGGGCGCCGGGGAGCTGTTTTTT
many	TRBD1	TRBV12-3/TRBV12-4	16	TRBJ1-1	CASSPLQGTGDTEAFF	TGTGCCAGCAGTCCCCTTCAGGGAACAGGGGACACTGAAGCTTTCTTT
many	.	TRBV20-1	17	TRBJ2-7	CSARSNVGTAGPYEQYF	TGCAGTGCTAGATCTAACGTGGGGACAGCGGGTCCCTACGAGCAGTACTTC
.	.	TRBV12-3/TRBV12-4	14	TRBJ2-7	CASRTGPGSYEQYF	TGTGCCAGCAGAACAGGGCCGGGCTCCTACGAGCAGTACTTC
few	.	TRBV6-5	14	TRBJ2-3	CASSSRGRGDTQYF	TGTGCCAGCAGTTCCCGGGGGAGGGGGGATACGCAGTATTTT
many	.	TRBV9	17	TRBJ1-5	CASSVVAVQAYYQPQHF	TGTGCCAGCAGCGTAGTGGCTGTACAGGCCTACTATCAGCCCCAGCATTTT
many	TRBD1	TRBV29-1	14	TRBJ2-7	CSVEPIGQGNEQYF	TGCAGCGTTGAACCTATAGGACAGGGCAACGAGCAGTACTTC
many	.	TRBV5-4	15	TRBJ1-1	CASSLGGGANTEAFF	TGTGCCAGCAGCTTGGGCGGTGGGGCGAACACTGAAGCTTTCTTT